What follows are 7 T cell receptor beta chains derived from one specimen sequenced in a study of blood T cells in healthy people across ages. Combining a sample-barcoded 5' primer with a J-beta primer mix, a second PCR ran for roughly 6 to 12 cycles. TCRdb re-derived calls from the 5' RACE reads in MiXCR, one entry per CDR3 protein. The data hold hundreds of thousands of distinct CDR3 sequences, with roughly 20% observed a single time. The sample was blood. The receptors were sampled from a man aged 70 or older in good health.

This chain connects TRBV20-1 to TRBJ2-4; D is ambiguous. The CDR3 has 13 residues. V lost 0 bases and J lost 8, with 11 bases in between. Per germline, CDR1 DFQATT and CDR2 SNEGSKA (reference sequence). The CDR3 is CSARDPRFHIQYF. Here the CDR3 DNA reads TGCAGTGCTAGAGATCCTAGGTTCCACATTCAGTACTTC.

This sequence joins TRBV29-1 and TRBJ2-5; D may be TRBD2 (7 bases). The CDR3 length is 13 residues. Germline loops: CDR1 SQVTM, CDR2 ANQGSEA. The CDR3 coding sequence is TGCAGTCGAGGGGGGGGTAGGTTAGAGACCCAGTACTTC. Residues: CSRGGGRLETQYF.

This chain connects TRBV7-9 to TRBJ2-3, with D maybe TRBD2 (6 bases). V lost 1 base, J lost 1 base, and 12 bases lay in between. This CDR3 has 16 amino acids. Germline CDR1 and CDR2: SEHNR and FQNEAQ (reference sequence). The CDR3 here is CASSLGPGEGTDTQYF. The CDR3 DNA reads TGTGCCAGCAGCTTAGGTCCGGGAGAGGGCACAGATACGCAGTATTTT. The full variable domain, completed using reference TRBV7-9 and TRBJ2-3, is DTGVSQNPRHKITKRGQNVTFRCDPISEHNRLYWYRQTLGQGPEFLTYFQNEAQLEKSRLLSDRFSAERPKGSFSTLEIQRTEQGDSAMYLCASSLGPGEGTDTQYFGPGTRLTVL.

About this clonotype: An end of the junction does not agree with germline; a read error may underlie this. The chain has TRBV20-1 and TRBJ1-1; no clear D gene. Germline assignment: CDR1 DFQATT and CDR2 SNEGSKA (reference sequence). The CDR3 consists of 14 residues. CDR3 DNA sequence: TGCAGTGCTAGAGATCAAGGCACTAACACTGACGCTTTCTTT. Its protein product is CSARDQGTNTDAFF.

The rearrangement joins TRBV20-1 to TRBJ2-7; no clear D gene. CDR1 and CDR2 (germline): DFQATT, SNEGSKA (reference sequence). The CDR3 loop spans 14 amino acids. The germline V and J ends were trimmed by 6 bases and 6 bases, with 21 bases remaining between them. The CDR3 region has the DNA TGCAGTGCCCGCATCCTCGGAATAGGTGCCGAGCAGTACTTC. Its protein product is CSARILGIGAEQYF.

This clonotype was found a few times. A read error may produce the germline difference seen at one junction end. CDR3 in DNA: TGCGCCAGCAGCTTGGAGACTAGCGGGAACTACGAGCAGTCCTTC. Encoded protein: CASSLETSGNYEQSF. The rearrangement joins TRBV5-1 to TRBJ2-7; 11 positions agree with TRBD2. Germline loops: CDR1 SGHRS, CDR2 YFSETQ. CDR3 length: 15 amino acids.

The chain carries TRBV27 and TRBJ2-7; D is perhaps TRBD2 (5 bases). Germline loops: CDR1 MNHEY, CDR2 SMNVEV (reference sequence). Between the trimmed V and J ends, which lost 3 bases and 2 bases, there was a span of 14 bases. The CDR3 runs to 15 residues. CDR3: CASSFGGPGAYEQYF. The CDR3 region has the DNA TGTGCCAGCAGTTTCGGCGGGCCCGGGGCCTACGAGCAGTACTTC.